This TCR beta chain was profiled in a study of blood T cell repertoires in COVID-19. Background on the study: Each recovered donor of Cohort 3 presented with two negative PCRs, clearance, or symptom resolution. Nucleic acid was either cDNA or gDNA, and it came from T cells, B-cell-depleted T cells, or PBMCs.

Participants were aged about 18 to 95 years, lived in about 26 US areas, and enrolled virtually. Per the germline V gene, CDR1 is DFQATT and CDR2 is SNEGSKA (reference sequence). This CDR3 has 11 residues. J gave up 5 bases and V 6 bases, and 1 base lay outside the gene matches. Repertoires were generated with immunoSEQ multiplex PCR, while TCRdb's copy carries only in-frame clones and drops some. The table shows some 160,000 clones, with 79% occurring only once. The sample was PBMCs or T cells enriched from blood (not recorded which). This sequence was found in a woman aged 70-85 years in a cohort exposed to, infected with or recovered from COVID-19 (not recorded which). The genes are TRBV20-1 and TRBJ2-1; 7 nucleotides line up with TRBD2. CDR3 in DNA: TGCAGTGCGGCGGGAGACAATGAGCAGTTCTTC. This translates into CSAAGDNEQFF.